This TCR beta chain came from a study of T cells in Graves' hyperthyroidism and ophthalmopathy. Germline V gene sequence: CDR1 MNHEY, CDR2 SVGAGI. The CDR3 runs 15 residues. V was pared by 0 bases and J by 0 bases, with 6 bases between. Many counts were recorded for this clonotype. Researchers took RNA transcripts and amplified the TCR beta CDR3 regions from them. Initially, a first-round RT-PCR of the TCR CDR3 employed the HTBI primer set. Each CDR3 protein gets one entry after TCRdb re-called the multiplex PCR reads with MiXCR. The sample consists of about 500,000 distinct CDR3 sequences, approximately 14% of them appearing once.

The sequence was collected from a young woman with Graves' hyperthyroidism. V is TRBV6-5 and J is TRBJ1-5; no firm D call. The sample consisted of blood. As DNA, the CDR3 is TGTGCCAGCAGTTACTCGAGAAATAGCAATCAGCCCCAGCATTTT. Protein sequence: CASSYSRNSNQPQHF.